These 27 T cell receptor beta chains originate from one sample sequenced in a study of regulatory T cells in long-lasting Graves disease (dated by TCRdb to the early 2020s). To prepare the library, multiplex PCR was applied. The reads were generated on an Illumina HiSeq 4000. CDR3 regions were amplified by Arm-PCR with iRepertoire HTBI primers to construct TCR beta libraries. TCRdb ran its own pipeline on the public reads, namely fastp trimming at Q25 and MiXCR clone calling, and kept in-frame beta chains. Records with the same CDR3 protein are collapsed into one entry carrying the most frequent genes and DNA. This sample is represented by 450,000 to 600,000 distinct CDR3 sequences; around 15% of them were singletons. Together, the top ten hold 10% to 15% of the sample. Per the publication, the time point label means: newly diagnosed GD, antithyroid drugs for less than 3 months. For both TCR sequencing and RNA sequencing, RNA was extracted from PBMCs using TRIzol.

The data were also submitted as part of a second study, on T cells in Graves' hyperthyroidism and ophthalmopathy.

The material sequenced was peripheral blood mononuclear cells (PBMCs), taken at new diagnosis, from a patient treated with antithyroid drugs. Receptors were obtained from a man aged 40-49 years with Graves disease. Donor details come from another sample of the same person, matched by shared clones.

This clonotype appeared many times. The chain links TRBV5-1 to TRBJ2-6; D is unclear. Germline V gene sequence: CDR1 SGHRS, CDR2 YFSETQ. The CDR3 has 15 amino acids. V shed 3 bases and J shed 0 bases, with 7 bases lying between them. Here the CDR3 reads CASSYLRSGANVLTF. The CDR3 DNA sequence: TGCGCCAGCAGCTACTTGCGCTCTGGGGCCAACGTCCTGACTTTC.

The rearrangement uses TRBV5-5 and TRBJ2-1; 7 nucleotides match TRBD1. The CDR3 is made up of 14 amino acids. Trimming at V came to 1 base and at J to 10 bases, leaving 8 bases not matched to a gene. The germline gives CDR1 SGHKS, CDR2 YYEKEE (reference sequence). CDR3 nucleotide sequence: TGTGCCAGCAGCTTGTTTTTGACAGGGTTGGAGCAGTTCTTC. Encoded protein: CASSLFLTGLEQFF.

This chain links TRBV19 with TRBJ1-5; D is possibly TRBD1 (5 bases). The germline V gene encodes CDR1 LNHDA and CDR2 SQIVND (reference sequence). This CDR3 region has 14 residues. V lost 2 bases and J 7 bases, leaving 12 bases between the germline ends. CDR3 sequence reads: CASSIRGREQPQHF. The CDR3 DNA is TGTGCCAGTAGTATAAGGGGCAGGGAGCAGCCCCAGCATTTT.

This clonotype was picked up a small number of times. V is TRBV30 and J is TRBJ1-1, with D unclear. V was shortened by 2 bases and J by 8 bases, with 15 bases between the two germline ends. The CDR3 length is 13 residues. The germline gives CDR1 GTSNPN, CDR2 SVGIG (reference sequence). The CDR3 nucleotides read TGTGCCTGGAGTCGAGAATCGGGCTCCGAAGCTTTCTTT. Its protein product is CAWSRESGSEAFF.

For this clonotype: Mismatch with germline at one junction end may stem from a read error. The J gene is TRBJ1-1, the V gene TRBV7-3; 7 bases map to TRBD1. This CDR3 has 14 amino acids. The germline CDR1 and CDR2 sequences are SGHTA and FQGTGA. The DNA of the CDR3 is TGTGCCAGCAGTAGGGATACAGGGGTGGAGGAAGCTCTCTTT. Protein sequence: CASSRDTGVEEALF.

This clonotype was counted many times. The rearrangement links TRBV5-1 to TRBJ1-1; 11 bases match TRBD1. The CDR3 is made up of 17 amino acids. The germline V gene has CDR1 SGHRS and CDR2 YFSETQ. The V gene end was trimmed by 0 bases and the J gene end by 0 bases; junction bases not matched to a gene: 4. The CDR3 DNA reads as TGCGCCAGCAGCTTGGAGGACAGGGGGCTTCTGAACACTGAAGCTTTCTTT. Encoded protein: CASSLEDRGLLNTEAFF.

This clonotype was counted many times. The rearrangement joins TRBV12-3 or TRBV12-4 to TRBJ2-5; tentatively, D is TRBD1 (6 bases). With 5 bases removed from V and 4 bases from J, the gap between germline ends came to 11 bases. This CDR3 has 13 amino acids. CDR3 in amino acids: CASSETGSETQYF. The CDR3 bases are TGTGCCAGCAGTGAGACAGGATCAGAGACCCAGTACTTC.

V and J are TRBV11-2 and TRBJ2-7; 9 nucleotides align to TRBD2. V shed 2 bases and J 4 bases; nucleotides not matched to a gene: 6. This CDR3 is built from 15 residues. CDR1 is SGHAT and CDR2 is FQNNGV in the germline V gene. This CDR3 is CASSLFISGSYEQYF. CDR3 nucleotide sequence: TGTGCCAGCAGCTTATTTATTAGCGGGAGTTACGAGCAGTACTTC.

This clonotype came up many times. The likely explanation is a read error, given a far larger clone one base away. The chain is built from TRBV13 and TRBJ2-1; 8 bases are a match to TRBD2. Germline lookup yields CDR1 PRHDT and CDR2 FYEKMQ (reference sequence). Losses at the gene ends were 1 base for V and 10 bases for J; bases not matched to a gene: 9. The CDR3 extends over 15 amino acids. CDR3: CASSLAGLAPYEQFF. DNA of the CDR3: TGTGCCAGCAGCTTAGCTGGACTAGCCCCCTACGAGCAGTTCTTC.

In its sample, this clonotype was seen many times. V gene TRBV2 combines with J gene TRBJ2-3; the D is unclear. V was shortened by 8 bases and J by 6 bases, with 9 bases between the two germline ends. CDR1 SNHLY and CDR2 FYNNEI come from the germline V gene. The CDR3 runs 11 residues. CDR3 amino acids: CASGLLDTQYF. Here the CDR3 DNA reads TGTGCCAGCGGGCTGTTGGATACGCAGTATTTT.

This clonotype was detected a few times. The chain has TRBV3-1 and TRBJ1-2; a weak D match, TRBD1 (5 bases). V lost 0 bases to trimming and J lost 8 bases, with 19 bases between them. Germline-derived CDR1 and CDR2 are LGHDT and YNNKEL (reference sequence). This CDR3 region has 16 residues. As DNA, the CDR3 is TGTGCCAGCAGCCAAGAACCAAGGGGAGGGGTCGGGGGCTACACCTTC. Amino acid sequence: CASSQEPRGGVGGYTF.

The chain joins TRBV9 to TRBJ1-6, with a possible D match to TRBD1 (5 bases). V gave up 3 bases and J gave up 0 bases, with 10 bases separating them. CDR1 and CDR2 (germline): SGDLS, YYNGEE. The CDR3 is 16 amino acids. CDR3 DNA sequence: TGTGCCAGCAGCGCTGGACACAGCTCCTATAATTCACCCCTCCACTTT. As protein: CASSAGHSSYNSPLHF.

The table lists this clonotype with many counts. J is TRBJ2-7 and V is TRBV27; 10 positions agree with TRBD2. The V gene's germline CDR1 is MNHEY and CDR2 SMNVEV (reference sequence). V lost 6 bases to trimming and J lost 3 bases; unmatched junction nucleotides: 2. The CDR3 is made up of 13 amino acids. As DNA, the CDR3 is TGTGCCAGCAGAGGACTAGCGGACTACGAGCAGTACTTC. Amino acids: CASRGLADYEQYF.

The genes are TRBV4-1 and TRBJ2-7; D is perhaps TRBD1 (6 bases). Germline V CDR1 and CDR2: MGHRA, YSYEKL. The CDR3 has 16 amino acids. V gave up 4 bases and J gave up 0 bases, with 16 bases separating them. The CDR3 sequence is CASSPDVNRVSYEQYF. In DNA form, the CDR3 reads TGCGCCAGCAGCCCCGACGTTAACAGGGTCTCCTACGAGCAGTACTTC.

This clonotype came up a few times. V usage is TRBV18 and J usage is TRBJ2-7; 7 bases are shared with TRBD1. CDR1 KGHSH and CDR2 LQKENI come from the germline V gene. J was trimmed by 4 bases and V by 5 bases; bases with no gene match: 5. This CDR3 spans 13 amino acids. The CDR3 sequence: CASSVGQPYEQYF. CDR3 nucleotides: TGTGCCAGCTCAGTGGGACAGCCATACGAGCAGTACTTC. Using reference TRBV18 and TRBJ2-7 for the parts outside the CDR3, the full variable domain is NAGVMQNPRHLVRRRGQEARLRCSPMKGHSHVYWYRQLPEEGLKFMVYLQKENIIDESGMPKERFSAEFPKEGPSILRIQQVVRGDSAAYFCASSVGQPYEQYFGPGTRLTVT.

This clonotype has a handful of counts. A read error may be the cause here, since a much bigger clone is one base away. The chain has TRBV20-1 and TRBJ1-1; a weak D match, TRBD1 (5 bases). CDR1 is DFQATT and CDR2 is SNEGSKA in the germline V gene (reference sequence). CDR3 length: 13 amino acids. CDR3 sequence: CSARGRMNTEASF. The CDR3 DNA follows: TGCAGTGCTAGGGGACGGATGAACACTGAAGCTTCCTTT.

This clonotype was counted ten times or more. V gene TRBV6-5 combines with J gene TRBJ1-1; 10 bases fit TRBD1. The ends lost 4 bases at V and 1 base at J; junction bases unmatched: 3. Germline CDR1 and CDR2: MNHEY and SVGAGI. The CDR3 spans 15 residues. CDR3 in amino acids: CASSWTGGQNTEAFF. CDR3 DNA: TGTGCCAGCAGTTGGACAGGGGGACAGAACACTGAAGCTTTCTTT.

This clonotype has a count of ten or more. The rearrangement uses TRBV2 and TRBJ2-7; 9 bases are shared with TRBD1. Germline-derived CDR1 and CDR2 are SNHLY and FYNNEI. The ends lost 5 bases at V and 3 bases at J; junction bases unmatched: 5. The CDR3 runs to 14 residues. CDR3 protein: CASSSDRGGYEQYF. CDR3 sequence (DNA): TGTGCCAGCAGTTCCGACAGGGGGGGCTACGAGCAGTACTTC.

The chain has TRBV19 and TRBJ2-5, with D perhaps matching TRBD1 (6 bases). The CDR3 totals 18 residues. V was trimmed by 2 bases and J by 1 base, leaving 20 bases between them. Germline values: CDR1 LNHDA, CDR2 SQIVND (reference sequence). The CDR3 coding sequence is TGTGCCAGTAGTATAAGGGGTATTTTTGGCAGGGGCCAAGAGACCCAGTACTTC. Translated: CASSIRGIFGRGQETQYF.

Of note for this clonotype: This is likely a read error, given that the CDR3 carries no conserved phenylalanine or tryptophan at its end. The rearrangement uses TRBV18 and TRBJ2-5; TRBD1 agrees at 12 bases. CDR1 KGHSH and CDR2 LQKENI come from the germline V gene. This CDR3 spans 15 amino acids. The J segment lost 5 bases and the V segment lost 4 bases, leaving 5 bases of the junction unmatched. The CDR3 region is CASSLGTGGGETQYS. DNA for the CDR3: TGTGCCAGCTCACTAGGGACAGGGGGCGGCGAGACCCAGTACTCC.

The chain combines TRBV6-2 or TRBV6-3 with TRBJ2-7; 12 bases map to TRBD1. Germline V gives CDR1 MNHEY, CDR2 SVGEGT. The CDR3 is 14 amino acids. V lost 7 bases and J lost 6; bases outside the gene matches: 7. CDR3 region: CASKTGTGGREQYF. CDR3 DNA: TGTGCCAGCAAAACCGGGACAGGGGGCCGCGAGCAGTACTTC.

This chain connects TRBV5-6 to TRBJ2-1, with D perhaps being TRBD1 or TRBD2 (5 bases each). Germline V gene sequence: CDR1 SGHDT, CDR2 YYEEEE. V was shortened by 4 bases and J by 5 bases, with 22 bases between the two germline ends. The length of the CDR3 is 17 residues. CDR3 coding DNA: TGTGCCAGCAGCATCCCCGGAGGACACAGGAAAGACAATGAGCAGTTCTTC. Encoded protein: CASSIPGGHRKDNEQFF.

In its sample, this clonotype was seen many times. V and J are TRBV24-1 and TRBJ2-7, with TRBD1 identical over 10 bases. After removal of 6 bases from V and 6 bases from J, the junction contained 10 bases not matched to a gene. The CDR3 consists of 15 residues. Looked up from germline, CDR1 is KGHDR and CDR2 is SFDVKD. CDR3 protein: CATSPGGQGNREQYF. The DNA for the CDR3 is TGTGCCACCAGTCCCGGGGGACAGGGGAATCGCGAGCAGTACTTC.

This clonotype was recorded many times. The chain employs TRBV24-1 and TRBJ1-1; no clear D. This CDR3 has 13 residues. V was clipped by 9 bases and J by 1 base, with 11 bases between them. Germline assignment: CDR1 KGHDR and CDR2 SFDVKD. CDR3 in amino acids: CATRQRRNTEAFF. In DNA, the CDR3 is TGTGCCACCCGCCAGCGGCGGAACACTGAAGCTTTCTTT.

V is TRBV5-1 and J is TRBJ1-2, with a possible D match to TRBD1 (5 bases). The ends were cut back, 5 bases at V and 2 bases at J, with 13 bases in the middle. Per the germline V gene, CDR1 is SGHRS and CDR2 is YFSETQ. The CDR3 runs to 14 residues. The chain's CDR3 is CASRAGTTNYGYTF. Here the CDR3 DNA reads TGCGCCAGCAGGGCCGGGACGACGAACTATGGCTACACCTTC.

This clonotype was counted only a few times. The chain recombines TRBV29-1 with TRBJ2-1; D not certain. The CDR3 runs 11 residues. The germline V gene has CDR1 SQVTM and CDR2 ANQGSEA. The V end lost 7 bases, the J end lost 2 bases, and 6 bases lay between the germline ends. CDR3 region: CSAAPYNEQFF. As DNA, the CDR3 is TGCAGCGCTGCCCCCTACAATGAGCAGTTCTTC.

The genes are TRBV18 and TRBJ2-3; D gene unclear. The CDR3 spans 14 residues. The V end lost 2 bases, the J end lost 2 bases, and 8 bases lay between the germline ends. The V gene's germline CDR1 is KGHSH and CDR2 LQKENI. CDR3 DNA sequence: TGTGCCAGCTCACCAGACATTTACACAGATACGCAGTATTTT. Amino acid sequence: CASSPDIYTDTQYF.